The text below deals with one T cell receptor beta chain. What it recognizes is unknown. The data originate from a study of CD8 T cells in Susac syndrome. Study findings and constraints: The study's TCR sequencing and HLA analysis covered a relatively small number of individuals, and the study acknowledged this.

The ends were cut back, 1 base at V and 0 bases at J, with 16 bases in the middle. The germline CDR1 and CDR2 sequences are DFQATT and SNEGSKA (reference sequence). The CDR3 is 18 residues long. An amount of RNA that ranged from roughly 0.45 to 1 ug was reverse transcribed with random hexamers. MiXCR, run by TCRdb on the immunoSEQ multiplex PCR reads, gives a single entry per CDR3 protein. The sample contains around 150,000 distinct CDR3 sequences, roughly 93% of which appear only once. The receptor comes from a human donor in good health. The material sequenced was CD4+ T cells from PBMCs. This chain uses TRBV20-1 with TRBJ1-6, with a weak D call TRBD1 (6 bases). In nucleotides, the CDR3 is TGCAGTGCTAGAGTCGGGGGGCTTCGTAGCTCCTATAATTCACCCCTCCACTTT. Residues: CSARVGGLRSSYNSPLHF.